A single T cell receptor (beta chain) is shown here with its context. The data stem from a study of shared clonotypes between healthy human individuals. V was cut by 8 bases and J by 0 bases, with 14 bases left in between. Germline V gives CDR1 MNHNS, CDR2 SASEGT. There are 15 residues in the CDR3. Generated by immunoSEQ multiplex PCR, the TCRdb table keeps only in-frame clones and is missing some. Among some 2.1 million clones, 85% to 95% were seen once, and the ten largest hold around 0.13%. Sequences were obtained from naive CD4+ T cells sorted from blood. Subset: CD45RA+ positively selected. The clonotype was recovered from a man in his late teens or twenties in good health. V usage is TRBV6-1 and J usage is TRBJ1-5, with unresolved D. Written as DNA, the CDR3 is TGTGCCAGCCCTTCACGAGATTATAGCAATCAGCCCCAGCATTTT. Its protein is CASPSRDYSNQPQHF.